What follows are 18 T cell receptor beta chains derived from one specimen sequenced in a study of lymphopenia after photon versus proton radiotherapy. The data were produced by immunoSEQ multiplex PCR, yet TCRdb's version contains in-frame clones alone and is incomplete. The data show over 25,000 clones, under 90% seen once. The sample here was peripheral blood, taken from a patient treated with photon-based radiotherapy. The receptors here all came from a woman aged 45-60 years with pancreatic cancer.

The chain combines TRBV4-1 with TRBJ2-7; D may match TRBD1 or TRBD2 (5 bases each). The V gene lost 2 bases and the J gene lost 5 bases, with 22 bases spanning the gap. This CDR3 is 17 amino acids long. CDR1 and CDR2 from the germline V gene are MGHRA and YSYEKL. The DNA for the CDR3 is TGCGCCAGCAGCCAATTTGCGGTTACGGGACCATCGCACGAGCAGTACTTC. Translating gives CASSQFAVTGPSHEQYF.

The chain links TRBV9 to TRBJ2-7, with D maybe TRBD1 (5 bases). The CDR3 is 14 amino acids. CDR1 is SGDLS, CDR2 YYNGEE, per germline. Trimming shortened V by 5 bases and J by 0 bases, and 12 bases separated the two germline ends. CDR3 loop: CASSIGHRSYEQYF. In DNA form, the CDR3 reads TGTGCCAGCAGTATCGGACATCGCTCCTACGAGCAGTACTTC.

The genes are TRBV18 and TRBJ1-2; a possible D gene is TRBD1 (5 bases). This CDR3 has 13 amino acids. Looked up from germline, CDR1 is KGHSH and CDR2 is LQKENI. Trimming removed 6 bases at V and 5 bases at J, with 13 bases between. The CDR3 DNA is TGTGCCAGCTCCCGGGGACGGGCTTATGGCTACACCTTC. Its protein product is CASSRGRAYGYTF.

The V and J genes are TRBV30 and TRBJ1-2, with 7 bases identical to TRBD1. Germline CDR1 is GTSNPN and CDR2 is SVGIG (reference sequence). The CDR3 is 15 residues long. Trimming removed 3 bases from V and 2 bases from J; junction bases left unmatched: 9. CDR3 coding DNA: TGTGCCTGGAGCGCCGGGACAGATTGGAACTATGGCTACACCTTC. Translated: CAWSAGTDWNYGYTF.

The DNA of the CDR3 is TGTGCCAGCAGCCCCGGGGGGGGGCCCACAGATACGCAGTATTTT. It yields the protein CASSPGGGPTDTQYF. V usage is TRBV11-3 and J usage is TRBJ2-3, with 8 bases aligning to TRBD2. This CDR3 spans 15 amino acids. V lost 5 bases, J lost 2 bases, and 6 bases stayed unmatched. CDR1 and CDR2 (germline): SGHNT, YENEEA.

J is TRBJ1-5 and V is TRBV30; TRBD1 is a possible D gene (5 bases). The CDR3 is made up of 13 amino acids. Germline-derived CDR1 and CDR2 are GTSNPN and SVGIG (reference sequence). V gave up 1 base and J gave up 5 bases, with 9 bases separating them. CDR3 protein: CAWSAGGDQPQHF. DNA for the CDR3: TGTGCCTGGAGTGCTGGGGGAGATCAGCCCCAGCATTTT.

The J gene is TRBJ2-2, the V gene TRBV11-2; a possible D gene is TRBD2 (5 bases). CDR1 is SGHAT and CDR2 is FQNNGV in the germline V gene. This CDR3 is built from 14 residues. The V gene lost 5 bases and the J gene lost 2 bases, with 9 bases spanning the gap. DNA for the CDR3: TGTGCCAGCAGCCTTAGCGCTAACACCGGGGAGCTGTTTTTT. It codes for CASSLSANTGELFF.

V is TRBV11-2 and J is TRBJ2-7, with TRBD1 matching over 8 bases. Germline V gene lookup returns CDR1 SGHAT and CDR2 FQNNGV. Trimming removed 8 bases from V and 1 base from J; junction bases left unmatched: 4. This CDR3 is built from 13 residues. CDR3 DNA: TGTGCCAGCGGGCAGGGGGCTTCCTACGAGCAGTACTTC. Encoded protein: CASGQGASYEQYF. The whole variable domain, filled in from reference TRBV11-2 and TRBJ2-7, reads EAGVAQSPRYKIIEKRQSVAFWCNPISGHATLYWYQQILGQGPKLLIQFQNNGVVDDSQLPKDRFSAERLKGVDSTLKIQPAKLEDSAVYLCASGQGASYEQYFGPGTRLTVT.

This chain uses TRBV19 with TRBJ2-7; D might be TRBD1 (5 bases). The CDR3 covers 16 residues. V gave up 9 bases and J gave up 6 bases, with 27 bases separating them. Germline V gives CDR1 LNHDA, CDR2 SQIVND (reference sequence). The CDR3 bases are TGTGCCAGCGACAGCATCGTAGTAGAGAATCTGGGCGAGCAGTACTTC. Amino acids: CASDSIVVENLGEQYF.

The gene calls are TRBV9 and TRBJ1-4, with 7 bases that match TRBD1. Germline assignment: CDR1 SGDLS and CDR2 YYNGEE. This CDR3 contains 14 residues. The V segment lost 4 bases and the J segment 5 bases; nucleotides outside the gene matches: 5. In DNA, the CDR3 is TGTGCCAGCAGCTCGGGACAGTCCAATGAAAAACTGTTTTTT. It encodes CASSSGQSNEKLFF.

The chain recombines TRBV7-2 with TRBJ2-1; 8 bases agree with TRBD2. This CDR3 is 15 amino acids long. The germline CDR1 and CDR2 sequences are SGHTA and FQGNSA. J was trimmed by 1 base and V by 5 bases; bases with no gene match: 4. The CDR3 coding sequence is TGTGCCAGCAGCCGGGGGGGAATTTCCTACAATGAGCAGTTCTTC. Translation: CASSRGGISYNEQFF.

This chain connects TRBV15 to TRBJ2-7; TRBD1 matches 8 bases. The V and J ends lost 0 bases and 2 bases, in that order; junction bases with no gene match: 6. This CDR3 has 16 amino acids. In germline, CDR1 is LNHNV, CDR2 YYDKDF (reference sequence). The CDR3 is CATSREGGQGAYEQYF. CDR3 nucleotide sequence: TGTGCCACCAGCAGAGAGGGCGGACAGGGCGCCTACGAGCAGTACTTC.

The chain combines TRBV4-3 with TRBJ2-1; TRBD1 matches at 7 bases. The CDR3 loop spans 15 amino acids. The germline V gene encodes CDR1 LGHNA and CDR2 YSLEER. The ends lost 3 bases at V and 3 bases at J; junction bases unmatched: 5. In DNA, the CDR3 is TGCGCCAGCAGCCATGACAGGGTAGGCTACAATGAGCAGTTCTTC. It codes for CASSHDRVGYNEQFF.

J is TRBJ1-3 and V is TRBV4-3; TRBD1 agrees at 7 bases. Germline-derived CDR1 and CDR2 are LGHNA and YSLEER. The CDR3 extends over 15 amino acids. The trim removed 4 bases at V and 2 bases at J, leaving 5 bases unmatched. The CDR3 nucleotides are TGCGCCAGCAGCCTAGGGGGCTCGACTGGAAACACCATATATTTT. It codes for CASSLGGSTGNTIYF.

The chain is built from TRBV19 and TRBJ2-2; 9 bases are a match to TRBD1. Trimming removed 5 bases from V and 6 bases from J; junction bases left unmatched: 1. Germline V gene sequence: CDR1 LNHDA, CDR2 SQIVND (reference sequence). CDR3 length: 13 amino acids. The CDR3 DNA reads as TGTGCCAGTAGTCGACAGGGGGCCGGGGAGCTGTTTTTT. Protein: CASSRQGAGELFF.

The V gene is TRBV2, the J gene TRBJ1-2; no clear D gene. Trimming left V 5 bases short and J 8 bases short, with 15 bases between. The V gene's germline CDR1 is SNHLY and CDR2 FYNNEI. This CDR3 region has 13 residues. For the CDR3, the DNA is TGTGCCAGCAGTCCCGAAGACATAAGCGGCTACACCTTC. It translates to CASSPEDISGYTF.

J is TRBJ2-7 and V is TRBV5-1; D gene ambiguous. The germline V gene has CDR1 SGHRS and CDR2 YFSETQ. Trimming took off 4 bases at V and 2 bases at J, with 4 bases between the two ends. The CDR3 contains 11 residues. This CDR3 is CASSDAYEQYF. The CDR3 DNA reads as TGCGCCAGCAGCGACGCCTACGAGCAGTACTTC.

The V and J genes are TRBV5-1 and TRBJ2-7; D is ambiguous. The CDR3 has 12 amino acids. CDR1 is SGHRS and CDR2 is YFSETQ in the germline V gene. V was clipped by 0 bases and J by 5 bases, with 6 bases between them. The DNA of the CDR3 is TGCGCCAGCAGCTTGGAGCAGGACGAGCAGTACTTC. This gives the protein CASSLEQDEQYF. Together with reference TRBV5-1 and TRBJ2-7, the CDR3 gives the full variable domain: KAGVTQTPRYLIKTRGQQVTLSCSPISGHRSVSWYQQTPGQGLQFLFEYFSETQRNKGNFPGRFSGRQFSNSRSEMNVSTLELGDSALYLCASSLEQDEQYFGPGTRLTVT.